This T cell receptor beta chain is from a study of identical twins. TCRdb re-called the 5' RACE reads through MiXCR, storing one row per CDR3 protein. This sample yields 700,000 or so distinct CDR3 sequences, of which 8.5% to 9.5% are seen a single time; roughly 0.9% belongs to the top ten. This clonotype was detected only a few times. These data also featured in a second study, about yellow fever vaccine responses in identical twins.

Sequenced material: PBMCs. This clonotype was sampled from a woman between 18 and 30 years old in good health.

CDR3 coding DNA: TGTGCCAGCAGCTTTGGGAGGGGACAGACCCAGTACTTC. The encoded protein is CASSFGRGQTQYF. This chain connects TRBV11-3 to TRBJ2-5, with 7 bases identical to TRBD2. The CDR3 is 13 residues long. With V trimmed by 3 bases and J by 6 bases, 4 bases remained unmatched. Germline CDR1 reads SGHNT; CDR2 reads YENEEA.